Following are 20 T cell receptor beta chains from one sample sequenced in a study of T cells in Graves' hyperthyroidism and ophthalmopathy. The CDR3 regions of TCR beta were amplified from RNA transcripts. HTBI primers were the set used in a first-round RT-PCR of the TCR CDR3. TCRdb itself ran the multiplex PCR reads through MiXCR, one entry per CDR3 protein. The sample lists about 280,000 distinct CDR3 sequences; less than 30% were seen once. Sequences were obtained from blood. Source of these receptors: a man in his forties or fifties with Graves' hyperthyroidism that later progressed to Graves' ophthalmopathy.

This clonotype came up many times. The chain is built from TRBV27 and TRBJ2-7; D possibly corresponds to TRBD1 (5 bases). V was shortened by 5 bases and J by 4 bases, with 12 bases between the two germline ends. The germline V gene encodes CDR1 MNHEY and CDR2 SMNVEV (reference sequence). This CDR3 has 13 residues. CDR3 coding DNA: TGTGCCAGCAGTCCCGTCAGGGCGTACGAGCAGTACTTC. Residues: CASSPVRAYEQYF.

This chain connects TRBV28 to TRBJ2-1; 8 nucleotides agree with TRBD1. Germline trimming cut 5 bases from V and 3 bases from J; bases unmatched to any gene: 6. The CDR3 consists of 15 residues. Germline V CDR1 and CDR2: MDHEN, SYDVKM. The CDR3 region has the DNA TGTGCCAGCAGTGACAGGGGAATTTACTACAATGAGCAGTTCTTC. Translated, it gives CASSDRGIYYNEQFF.

This clonotype has a count of ten or more. The chain combines TRBV5-1 with TRBJ2-4; D possibly matches TRBD1 or TRBD2 (6 bases each). Trimming left V 2 bases short and J 0 bases short, with 9 bases between. Per germline, CDR1 SGHRS and CDR2 YFSETQ. The CDR3 totals 15 residues. CDR3 residues: CASSFGGSAKNIQYF. The CDR3 DNA reads TGCGCCAGCAGCTTCGGGGGCTCAGCCAAAAACATTCAGTACTTC.

In this sample, this clonotype turned up many times. A read error may account for a junction end that differs from germline. The J gene is TRBJ2-5, the V gene TRBV7-9; 9 bases agree with TRBD2. Germline CDR1 is SEHNR and CDR2 is FQNEAQ (reference sequence). This CDR3 spans 12 amino acids. CDR3 in amino acids: CTSGGMWETQYF. CDR3 bases: TGTACCAGCGGGGGGATGTGGGAGACCCAGTACTTC. Full variable domain (rest looked up from reference TRBV7-9 and TRBJ2-5): DTGVSQNPRHKITKRGQNVTFRCDPISEHNRLYWYRQTLGQGPEFLTYFQNEAQLEKSRLLSDRFSAERPKGSFSTLEIQRTEQGDSAMYLCTSGGMWETQYFGPGTRLLVL.

This clonotype has ten or more counts. The chain combines TRBV4-1 with TRBJ1-6; D call uncertain. Germline V gene lookup returns CDR1 MGHRA and CDR2 YSYEKL. The length of the CDR3 is 14 residues. The ends were cut back, 1 base at V and 10 bases at J, with 11 bases in the middle. CDR3 sequence: CASSQVGLRSPLHF. CDR3 DNA: TGCGCCAGCAGCCAAGTTGGGCTGAGGTCACCCCTCCACTTT.

This clonotype was detected many times. The rearrangement links TRBV9 to TRBJ2-5; D is ambiguous. The V end was cut by 0 bases, the J end by 1 base, with 10 bases between. This CDR3 has 15 amino acids. Germline loops: CDR1 SGDLS, CDR2 YYNGEE. The CDR3 loop is CASSVGVSLQETQYF. In DNA form, the CDR3 reads TGTGCCAGCAGCGTAGGGGTTAGCCTCCAAGAGACCCAGTACTTC.

This clonotype showed up many times. The V call is TRBV19, the J call TRBJ2-2; 12 positions match TRBD1. Germline-derived CDR1 and CDR2 are LNHDA and SQIVND (reference sequence). The CDR3 spans 15 residues. The V and J ends lost 8 bases and 8 bases, in that order; junction bases with no gene match: 9. The CDR3 region has the DNA TGTGCCAGTGGTGGGACAGGGGGCGTCTTTGGGGAGCTGTTTTTT. Translating gives CASGGTGGVFGELFF.

The genes are TRBV25-1 and TRBJ2-7; TRBD2 matches 9 bases. V was clipped by 3 bases and J by 3 bases; unmatched bases: 6. The CDR3 loop spans 15 amino acids. The germline V gene has CDR1 MGHDK and CDR2 SYGVNS. CDR3 DNA: TGTGCCAGCAGTGACCGAGCTAGCGGGAACTACGAGCAGTACTTC. Amino acids: CASSDRASGNYEQYF.

The sample holds many counts of this clonotype. The chain is built from TRBV9 and TRBJ1-1; 7 bases line up with TRBD1. The CDR3 runs 12 residues. The germline CDR1 and CDR2 sequences are SGDLS and YYNGEE. The V gene end was trimmed by 4 bases and the J gene end by 8 bases; junction bases not matched to a gene: 5. In DNA form, the CDR3 reads TGTGCCAGCAGCCCAGGGGGTTCCGAAGCTTTCTTT. This codes for CASSPGGSEAFF. The full variable domain, rest sourced from reference TRBV9 and TRBJ1-1, is DSGVTQTPKHLITATGQRVTLRCSPRSGDLSVYWYQQSLDQGLQFLIQYYNGEERAKGNILERFSAQQFPDLHSELNLSSLELGDSALYFCASSPGGSEAFFGQGTRLTVV.

Ten or more counts support this clonotype. V gene TRBV12-3 or TRBV12-4 combines with J gene TRBJ1-1, with TRBD1 identical over 10 bases. This CDR3 has 15 residues. Germline trimming cut 7 bases from V and 3 bases from J; bases unmatched to any gene: 8. In DNA, the CDR3 is TGTGCCAGCACCGGGACAGGGGAAAGGGACACTGAAGCTTTCTTT. Protein product: CASTGTGERDTEAFF.

The table lists this clonotype with many counts. The rearrangement links TRBV24-1 to TRBJ1-2; D is ambiguous. The CDR3 length is 14 residues. CDR1 and CDR2 (germline): KGHDR, SFDVKD. Trimming stripped 4 bases from V and 2 bases from J, with 10 bases between. In DNA, the CDR3 is TGTGCCACCAGTGACCCTCGACGCAACTATGGCTACACCTTC. It codes for CATSDPRRNYGYTF.

The rearrangement joins TRBV12-3 or TRBV12-4 to TRBJ2-7, with unresolved D. Trimming took off 8 bases at V and 2 bases at J, with 13 bases between the two ends. CDR3 length equals 13 residues. In DNA, the CDR3 is TGTGCCAGCGGCTCGGATGTCCCCTACGAGCAGTACTTC. As protein: CASGSDVPYEQYF.

This clonotype was counted ten times or more. V usage is TRBV20-1 and J usage is TRBJ1-5; 8 nucleotides agree with TRBD1. Looked up from germline, CDR1 is DFQATT and CDR2 is SNEGSKA (reference sequence). The V gene end was trimmed by 6 bases and the J gene end by 4 bases; junction bases not matched to a gene: 11. The CDR3 runs 15 residues. Written as DNA, the CDR3 is TGCAGTGCCAAGACAGGGGTTAGAAGGAATCAGCCCCAGCATTTT. Protein: CSAKTGVRRNQPQHF.

This clonotype was seen many times. The rearrangement uses TRBV19 and TRBJ2-7; D unclear. V lost 5 bases to trimming and J lost 0 bases, with 8 bases between them. The CDR3 has 13 residues. In germline, CDR1 is LNHDA, CDR2 SQIVND (reference sequence). The CDR3 loop reads CASSPYLSYEQYF. DNA of the CDR3: TGTGCCAGTAGTCCATACCTCTCCTACGAGCAGTACTTC.

This clonotype showed up many times. The rearrangement links TRBV18 to TRBJ2-4; D is unclear. CDR3 length equals 14 residues. From germline, CDR1 is KGHSH and CDR2 LQKENI. Trimming stripped 6 bases from V and 0 bases from J, with 9 bases between. Here the CDR3 DNA reads TGTGCCAGCTCCGCGACTGTAGCCAAAAACATTCAGTACTTC. Encoded protein: CASSATVAKNIQYF.

This clonotype showed up many times. The V call is TRBV4-1, the J call TRBJ2-7; the D gene is possibly TRBD1 (6 bases). Germline V gives CDR1 MGHRA, CDR2 YSYEKL. The length of the CDR3 is 15 residues. V was cut by 0 bases and J by 5 bases, with 14 bases left in between. For the CDR3, the DNA is TGCGCCAGCAGCCAAGAGCAACAGGGTAGGAACGAGCAGTACTTC. Its translation is CASSQEQQGRNEQYF.

The CDR3 nucleotides read TGTGCCACCAGGGGTATGAAAGGCTACACCTTC. It codes for CATRGMKGYTF. This chain links TRBV19 with TRBJ1-2; tentatively, D is TRBD1 (6 bases). The V gene lost 10 bases and the J gene lost 8 bases, with 14 bases spanning the gap. The CDR3 extends over 11 amino acids. The germline gives CDR1 LNHDA, CDR2 SQIVND (reference sequence).

The gene calls are TRBV7-8 and TRBJ1-5; TRBD1 matches at 7 bases. The CDR3 is 14 amino acids. CDR1 is SGHVS and CDR2 is FQNEAQ in the germline V gene. J gave up 7 bases and V 1 base, and 4 bases lay outside the gene matches. The CDR3 bases are TGTGCCAGCAGCTTAGTGACAGGGTCGCAGCCCCAGCATTTT. This gives the protein CASSLVTGSQPQHF. Drawing the rest from reference TRBV7-8 and TRBJ1-5, the complete variable domain is GAGVSQSPRYKVAKRGQDVALRCDPISGHVSLFWYQQALGQGPEFLTYFQNEAQLDKSGLPSDRFFAERPEGSVSTLKIQRTQQEDSAVYLCASSLVTGSQPQHFGDGTRLSIL.

The V call is TRBV28, the J call TRBJ1-4; D perhaps matches TRBD1 (6 bases). The V gene's germline CDR1 is MDHEN and CDR2 SYDVKM. The CDR3 contains 15 residues. V was pared by 2 bases and J by 4 bases, with 11 bases between. The DNA of the CDR3 is TGTGCCAGCAGTTTAACGGACAGCTTTAATGAAAAACTGTTTTTT. Translating gives CASSLTDSFNEKLFF. Filled out from reference TRBV28 and TRBJ1-4, the complete variable domain reads DVKVTQSSRYLVKRTGEKVFLECVQDMDHENMFWYRQDPGLGLRLIYFSYDVKMKEKGDIPEGYSVSREKKERFSLILESASTNQTSMYLCASSLTDSFNEKLFFGSGTQLSVL.

This clonotype was detected many times. The chain carries TRBV20-1 and TRBJ2-7; the D gene is possibly TRBD1 (5 bases). V dropped 0 bases and J dropped 1 base, with 13 bases sitting between them. The V gene's germline CDR1 is DFQATT and CDR2 SNEGSKA (reference sequence). There are 15 residues in the CDR3. CDR3 amino acids: CSARDSGAASYEQYF. The CDR3 DNA reads as TGCAGTGCTAGAGATTCTGGGGCAGCTTCCTACGAGCAGTACTTC.